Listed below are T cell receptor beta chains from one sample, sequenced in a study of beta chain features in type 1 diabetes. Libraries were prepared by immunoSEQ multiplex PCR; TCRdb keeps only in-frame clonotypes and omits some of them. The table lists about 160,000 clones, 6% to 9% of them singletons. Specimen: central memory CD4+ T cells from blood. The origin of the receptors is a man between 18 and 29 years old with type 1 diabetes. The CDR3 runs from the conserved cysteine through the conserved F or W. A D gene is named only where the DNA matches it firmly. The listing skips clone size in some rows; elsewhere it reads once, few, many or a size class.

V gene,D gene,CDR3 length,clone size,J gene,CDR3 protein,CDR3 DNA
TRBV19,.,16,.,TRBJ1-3,CASTTSLGASGNTIYF,TGTGCCAGTACCACATCTTTGGGGGCCTCTGGAAACACCATATATTTT
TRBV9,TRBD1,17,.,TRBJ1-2,CASSPTMGGQQGDGYTF,TGTGCCAGCAGCCCAACGATGGGGGGTCAACAGGGGGATGGCTACACCTTC
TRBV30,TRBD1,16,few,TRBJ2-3,CAWRNRGASGPDTQYF,TGTGCCTGGAGGAACAGGGGGGCCTCTGGGCCAGATACGCAGTATTTT
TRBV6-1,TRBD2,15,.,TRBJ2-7,CASSDVAGAIYEQYF,TGTGCCAGCAGTGATGTTGCGGGAGCTATCTACGAGCAGTACTTC
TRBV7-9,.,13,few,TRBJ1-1,CASSLAGNTEAFF,TGTGCCAGCAGCTTAGCCGGGAACACTGAAGCTTTCTTT
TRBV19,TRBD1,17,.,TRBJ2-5,CASSILDFGTGQETQYF,TGTGCCAGTAGTATTCTCGATTTCGGGACAGGCCAAGAGACCCAGTACTTC
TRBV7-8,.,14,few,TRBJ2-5,CASTQSQGTETQYF,TGTGCCAGCACCCAAAGCCAGGGTACGGAGACCCAGTACTTC
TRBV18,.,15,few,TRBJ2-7,CASSENQGGMGEQYF,TGTGCCAGCTCTGAAAATCAAGGGGGAATGGGCGAGCAGTACTTC
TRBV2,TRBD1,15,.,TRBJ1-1,CASSAEWTTGTEAFF,TGTGCCAGCAGTGCAGAGTGGACGACAGGGACTGAAGCTTTCTTT
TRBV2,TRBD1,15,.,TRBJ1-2,CASSDVGQTFGGYTF,TGTGCCAGCAGTGATGTGGGACAGACCTTTGGGGGCTACACCTTC
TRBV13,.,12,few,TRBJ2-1,CASRIRGHEQFF,TGTGCCAGCAGAATAAGGGGCCATGAGCAGTTCTTC
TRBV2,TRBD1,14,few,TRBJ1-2,CASSALQGAGGYTF,TGTGCCAGCAGTGCTCTACAGGGGGCTGGTGGCTACACCTTC
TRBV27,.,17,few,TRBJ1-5,CASSSRGGTISNQPQHF,TGTGCCAGCAGTTCTAGGGGAGGGACGATAAGCAATCAGCCCCAGCATTTT
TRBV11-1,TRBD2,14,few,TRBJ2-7,CASSFDSGRYEQYF,TGTGCCAGCAGCTTCGATAGCGGGAGGTACGAGCAGTACTTC
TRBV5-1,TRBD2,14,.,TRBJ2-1,CASSLERLAVALVF,TGCGCCAGCAGCTTGGAGAGACTAGCGGTGGCATTAGTCTTC
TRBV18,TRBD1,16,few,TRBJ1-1,CASSPPTGSMNTEAFF,TGTGCCAGCTCACCACCGACAGGGTCTATGAACACTGAAGCTTTCTTT
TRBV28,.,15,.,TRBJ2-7,CASTPTAFNLYEQYF,TGTGCCAGCACCCCTACTGCGTTTAACCTCTACGAGCAGTACTTC
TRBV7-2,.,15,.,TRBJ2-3,CASSPRTGSTDTQYF,TGTGCCAGCAGCCCCCGCACAGGGAGCACAGATACGCAGTATTTT
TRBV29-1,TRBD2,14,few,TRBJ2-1,CSVDGTSGKDEQFF,TGCAGCGTTGATGGGACTAGCGGGAAGGATGAGCAGTTCTTC
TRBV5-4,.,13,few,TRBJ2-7,CASSLDSLYEQYF,TGTGCCAGCAGCCTGGACAGTTTATACGAGCAGTACTTC
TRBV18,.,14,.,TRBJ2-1,CASYPGTSYNEQFF,TGTGCCAGCTACCCGGGAACCTCCTACAATGAGCAGTTCTTC
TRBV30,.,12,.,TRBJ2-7,CAWSRGSYEQYF,TGTGCCTGGAGTCGTGGGAGCTACGAGCAGTACTTC
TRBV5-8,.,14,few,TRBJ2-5,CASSRAVLQETQYF,TGTGCCAGCAGCAGAGCGGTTCTACAAGAGACCCAGTACTTC
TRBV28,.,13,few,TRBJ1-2,CASSLREDYGYTF,TGTGCCAGCAGTTTAAGAGAGGACTATGGCTACACCTTC
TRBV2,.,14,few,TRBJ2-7,CASSELQGGYEQYF,TGTGCCAGCAGTGAGCTTCAGGGGGGCTACGAGCAGTACTTC
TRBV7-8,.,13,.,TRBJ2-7,CASSLIFRYEQYF,TGTGCCAGCAGCTTAATTTTCCGCTACGAGCAGTACTTC
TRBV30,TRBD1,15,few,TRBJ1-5,CAWSVGGQGGQPQHF,TGTGCCTGGAGTGTGGGGGGACAGGGTGGGCAGCCCCAGCATTTT
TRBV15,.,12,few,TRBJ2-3,CATSREKETQYF,TGTGCCACCAGCAGAGAAAAGGAGACGCAGTATTTT
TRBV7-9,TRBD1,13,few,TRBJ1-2,CASSYGQGYGYTF,TGTGCCAGCAGTTACGGACAGGGCTATGGCTACACCTTC
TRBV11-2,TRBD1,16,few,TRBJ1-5,CASSLDSRQGDQPQHF,TGTGCCAGCAGCTTAGATTCCCGACAGGGAGATCAGCCCCAGCATTTT
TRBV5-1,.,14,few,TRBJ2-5,CASSSEGREETQYF,TGCGCCAGCAGCTCAGAGGGTAGGGAAGAGACCCAGTACTTC
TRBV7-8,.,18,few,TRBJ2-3,CASSLGRGLGTSTDTQYF,TGTGCCAGCAGCTTAGGGCGAGGACTCGGGACTAGCACAGATACGCAGTATTTT
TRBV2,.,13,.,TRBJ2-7,CASSFWGAYEQYF,TGTGCCAGCAGTTTCTGGGGGGCCTACGAGCAGTACTTC
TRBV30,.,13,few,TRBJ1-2,CAWSLARGNGYTF,TGTGCCTGGAGCCTCGCACGCGGAAATGGCTACACCTTC
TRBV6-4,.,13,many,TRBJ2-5,CARCAGSEETQYF,TGTGCCCGATGCGCGGGTTCTGAAGAGACCCAGTACTTC
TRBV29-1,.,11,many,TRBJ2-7,CSVEVQGRQYF,TGCAGCGTTGAAGTACAGGGTAGGCAGTACTTC
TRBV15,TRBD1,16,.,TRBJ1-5,CATSFKTGVSNQPQHF,TGTGCCACCAGCTTCAAGACAGGGGTTAGCAATCAGCCCCAGCATTTT
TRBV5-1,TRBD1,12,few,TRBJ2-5,CASSPAGTGSYF,TGCGCCAGCAGCCCCGCCGGGACAGGATCATACTTC
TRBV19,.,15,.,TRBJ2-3,CASSSPGLITDTQYF,TGTGCCAGTAGTTCCCCGGGACTTATCACAGATACGCAGTATTTT
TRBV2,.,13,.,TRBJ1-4,CASGFQGGEKLFF,TGTGCCAGCGGTTTCCAGGGTGGTGAAAAACTGTTTTTT
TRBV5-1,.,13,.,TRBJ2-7,CASRLLQGKEQYF,TGCGCCAGCAGGCTCCTACAGGGAAAAGAGCAGTACTTC